This T cell receptor (beta chain) was sequenced in a study of blood T cell repertoires in COVID-19. CDR1 and CDR2 (germline): LGHDT, YNNKEL (reference sequence). The length of the CDR3 is 15 residues. V was pared by 4 bases and J by 6 bases, with 3 bases of the junction left unmatched. The protocol was immunoSEQ multiplex PCR, while the TCRdb copy is restricted to in-frame clones and leaves out a portion. The sample lists about 250,000 clones, 70% to 85% seen once, with approximately 5% in the top ten. The rearrangement links TRBV3-1 (or the pseudogene TRBV3-2) to TRBJ2-3; the match to TRBD2 covers 14 bases. The TCR sequence derives from a woman at least 80 years old with active or convalescent COVID-19. Material for sequencing was peripheral blood. CDR3 in amino acids: CASSRWTSGRDTQYF. The CDR3 DNA follows: TGTGCCAGCAGCCGTTGGACTAGCGGGAGGGATACGCAGTATTTT.